This TCR beta chain was sequenced for a study of T cell responses to AZD1222 COVID-19 vaccine. Study results and caveats: The study identified only five to seven AZD1222 recipients as seropositive at baseline. White British donors predominated, females outnumbered males, and clonal diversity was possibly underestimated.

Here immunoSEQ multiplex PCR was the method, and the copy in TCRdb shows in-frame clones only, minus some. The sample consists of 50,000 to 75,000 clones, nearly 90% of them appearing once. As regards this clone: The target antigen is unknown.

From germline, CDR1 is SGHRS and CDR2 YFSETQ. The CDR3 totals 15 residues. With 1 base removed from V and 1 base from J, the gap between germline ends came to 11 bases. The V call is TRBV5-1, the J call TRBJ1-1; possibly TRBD1 for D (5 bases). Here the sequenced sample was peripheral blood, taken 28 days after the second AZD1222 dose. This TCR was recovered from an adult who received the AZD1222 COVID-19 vaccine. For the CDR3, the DNA is TGCGCCAGCAGCTTGCAGGACATTTCGAACACTGAAGCTTTCTTT. It yields the protein CASSLQDISNTEAFF.